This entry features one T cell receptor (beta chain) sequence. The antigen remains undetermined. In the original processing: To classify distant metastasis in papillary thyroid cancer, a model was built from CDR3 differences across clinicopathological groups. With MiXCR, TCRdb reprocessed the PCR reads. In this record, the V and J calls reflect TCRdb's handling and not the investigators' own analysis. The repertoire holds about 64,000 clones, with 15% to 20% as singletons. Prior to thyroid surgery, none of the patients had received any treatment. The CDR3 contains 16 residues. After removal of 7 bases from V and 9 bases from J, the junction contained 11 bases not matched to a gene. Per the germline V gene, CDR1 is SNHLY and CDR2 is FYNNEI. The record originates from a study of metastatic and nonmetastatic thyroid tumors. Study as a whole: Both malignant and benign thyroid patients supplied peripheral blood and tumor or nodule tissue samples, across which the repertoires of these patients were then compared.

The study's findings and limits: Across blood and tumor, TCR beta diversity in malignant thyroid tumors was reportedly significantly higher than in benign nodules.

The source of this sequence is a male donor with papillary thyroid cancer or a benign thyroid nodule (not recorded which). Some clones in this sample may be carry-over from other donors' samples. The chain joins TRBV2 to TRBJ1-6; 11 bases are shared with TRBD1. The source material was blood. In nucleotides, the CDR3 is TGTGCCAGCACCGGGACAGGGGGTTTTAGTCGTTCACCCCTCCACTTT. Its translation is CASTGTGGFSRSPLHF.